This TCR beta chain was identified in a study of blood T cell repertoires in COVID-19. Study details: Italy, Spain and the United States were the sources of the convalescent and acute COVID-19 samples. Nucleic acid was either cDNA or gDNA, and it came from T cells, B-cell-depleted T cells, or PBMCs.

Those enrolled, adults aged roughly 18 to 89 years, came from around 24 US areas. In the authors' methods: Amplifying reference gene primers gave estimates of nucleated cell counts. Sequencing used immunoSEQ multiplex PCR; TCRdb keeps in-frame clones, though not all of them. V, J and clone size reflect that table, while D and trimming were determined from the DNA. The data hold 150,000 to 250,000 clones, with about 90% observed a single time. Trimming cost V 3 bases and J 2 bases; bases outside gene matches: 4. CDR1 is MNHEY, CDR2 SVGAGI, per germline. The CDR3 length is 15 residues. This receptor was obtained from a woman in her twenties or thirties who had recovered from COVID-19. This chain links TRBV6-5 with TRBJ2-1; 7 nucleotides align to TRBD2. The material sequenced was PBMCs or T cells enriched from blood (not recorded which). CDR3 sequence reads: CASSYSSGAYNEQFF. CDR3 nucleotides: TGTGCCAGCAGTTATTCTAGCGGAGCCTACAATGAGCAGTTCTTC.